The rows below give T cell receptor beta chains drawn from one sample of a study of early T cells in non-severe SARS-CoV-2 infection. Via MiXCR, TCRdb re-called the 5' RACE reads, giving one row per CDR3 protein. The table includes roughly 80,000 distinct CDR3 sequences, around 11% detected once. The starting material was whole blood, obtained at baseline. The receptors derive from an adult who was a healthcare worker with PCR-confirmed SARS-CoV-2 infection or an uninfected control (not recorded which). Each CDR3 is given with its conserved first and last residue. The D gene is left open where the match is weak. Clone size is given for some rows only: seen once, a few or many times, or a class if the clone is expanded.

len	d_gene	v_gene	j_gene	abundance	CDR3nt	CDR3aa
12	-	TRBV28	TRBJ1-1	-	TGTGCCAGCAGGCAGGGTAGCACTGAAGCTTTCTTT	CASRQGSTEAFF
15	TRBD2	TRBV15	TRBJ2-3	-	TGTGCCACCAGCAGAGATTGGGGAGGGACAGATACGCAGTATTTT	CATSRDWGGTDTQYF
16	TRBD2	TRBV7-2	TRBJ2-7	few	TGTGCCAGCAGCCCCAGTAGCGGGGGGGCGTTGTACGAGCAGTACTTC	CASSPSSGGALYEQYF
12	-	TRBV20-1	TRBJ2-7	few	TGCAGTGCTCCGGGACATAACTACGAGCAGTACTTC	CSAPGHNYEQYF
17	-	TRBV6-2/TRBV6-3	TRBJ1-2	-	TGTGCCAGCACTCCCGGCCTCTCCAATTACTATGATTATGGCTACACCTTC	CASTPGLSNYYDYGYTF
14	-	TRBV20-1	TRBJ2-5	many	TGCAGTGCTCCCCCTCTAGACGGAAAAGAGACCCAGTACTTC	CSAPPLDGKETQYF
14	-	TRBV5-1	TRBJ2-5	-	TGCGCCAGCAGCTTGGATGGAGGAAGAGAGACCCAGTACTTC	CASSLDGGRETQYF
15	TRBD1	TRBV7-2	TRBJ1-6	-	TGTGCCAGCAGCCCCCGGACAGGTTCGAGATCACCCCTCCACTTT	CASSPRTGSRSPLHF
19	-	TRBV7-6	TRBJ2-6	-	TGTGCCAGCAGCCCTGGGGGCGGGGTGGATTACTCTGGGGCCAACGTCCTGACTTTC	CASSPGGGVDYSGANVLTF
12	-	TRBV10-3	TRBJ1-2	many	TGTGCCATCAAGGCAGGCGATTATGGCTACACCTTC	CAIKAGDYGYTF
16	-	TRBV4-1	TRBJ1-5	many	TGCGCCAGCAGCCAAGATCAGTCGCGGGGCAATCAGCCCCAGCATTTT	CASSQDQSRGNQPQHF
12	-	TRBV5-6	TRBJ2-1	-	TGTGCCAGCAGCTTGAGTTCGGTTGGGCAGTTCTTC	CASSLSSVGQFF
14	TRBD1	TRBV5-1	TRBJ1-1	-	TGCGCCAGCAGCTTAAGACAGGGGGCCACTGAAGCTTTCTTT	CASSLRQGATEAFF
11	-	TRBV28	TRBJ2-1	few	TGTGCCAGCAGTTTATTCAATGAGCAGTTCTTC	CASSLFNEQFF
13	-	TRBV2	TRBJ2-7	few	TGTGCCAGCAGGGGGCCGGCGTACTACGAGCAGTACTTC	CASRGPAYYEQYF
16	-	TRBV12-3/TRBV12-4	TRBJ2-6	many	TGTGCCAGCAGTTTTTGGAAGGGTGCTGGGGCCAACGTCCTGACTTTC	CASSFWKGAGANVLTF
14	-	TRBV9	TRBJ1-1	-	TGTGCCAGCAGCGTAGTCGACAAGAACACTGAAGCTTTCTTT	CASSVVDKNTEAFF
15	TRBD2	TRBV6-4	TRBJ2-1	few	TGTGCCAGCAGTCGGGAGGGGGGAGACTACAATGAGCAGTTCTTC	CASSREGGDYNEQFF
15	TRBD2	TRBV10-2	TRBJ2-2	many	TGCGCCAGCAGTGACCTCAGCGGGGGCGGGGGGGAGCTGTTTTTT	CASSDLSGGGGELFF
14	-	TRBV20-1	TRBJ2-5	few	TGCAGTGCTAGAGTCTACCTTCTTCAAGAGACCCAGTACTTC	CSARVYLLQETQYF
14	TRBD1	TRBV7-9	TRBJ2-7	many	TGTGCCAGCAGCTCGGACAGGGGGTTGGGCGAGCAGTACTTC	CASSSDRGLGEQYF
16	TRBD2	TRBV20-1	TRBJ2-5	few	TGCAGTGCTAGAGGTTTAGCGGGGGGGCTCCAAGAGACCCAGTACTTC	CSARGLAGGLQETQYF
21	TRBD2	TRBV11-2	TRBJ2-7	few	TGTGCCAGCAGCTTAGATTGGTTTACTAGCGGGGGGCCGGAGTCTATTTACGAGCAGTACTTC	CASSLDWFTSGGPESIYEQYF
13	-	TRBV7-9	TRBJ2-5	-	TGTGCCAGCAGCGCCAAGGCCCAAGAGACCCAGTACTTC	CASSAKAQETQYF
14	-	TRBV29-1	TRBJ2-3	many	TGCAGCGTTGAAGGGGGGGCCCAGGCAGATACGCAGTATTTT	CSVEGGAQADTQYF